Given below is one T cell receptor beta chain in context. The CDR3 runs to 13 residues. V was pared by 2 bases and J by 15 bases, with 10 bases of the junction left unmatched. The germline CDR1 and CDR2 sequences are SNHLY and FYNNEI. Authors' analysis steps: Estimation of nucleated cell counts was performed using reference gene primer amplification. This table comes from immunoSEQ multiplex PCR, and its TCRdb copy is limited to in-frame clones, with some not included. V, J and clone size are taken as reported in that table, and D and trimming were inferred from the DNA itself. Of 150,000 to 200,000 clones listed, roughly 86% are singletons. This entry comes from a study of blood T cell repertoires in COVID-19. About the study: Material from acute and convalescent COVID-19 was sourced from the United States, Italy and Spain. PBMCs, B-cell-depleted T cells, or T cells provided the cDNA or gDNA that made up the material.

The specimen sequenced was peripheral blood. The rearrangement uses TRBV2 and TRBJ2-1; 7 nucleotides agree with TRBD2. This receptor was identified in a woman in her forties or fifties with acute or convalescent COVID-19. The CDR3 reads CASSETSTSPPFF. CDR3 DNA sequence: TGTGCCAGCAGTGAAACTTCGACTAGCCCTCCGTTCTTC.